The 12 T cell receptor beta chains below all came from one sample that was sequenced in a study of control samples from healthy donors and cancer patients. The protocol was immunoSEQ multiplex PCR, while the TCRdb copy is restricted to in-frame clones and leaves out a portion. The sample includes about 51,000 clones, about 80% of them seen just once. The sample consisted of blood. These receptors were collected from a man in his sixties or seventies in good health.

This chain joins TRBV11-2 and TRBJ1-1; D is possibly TRBD1 (5 bases). This CDR3 region has 19 residues. Trimming pared 5 bases from V and 3 bases from J, leaving 28 bases between. CDR1 is SGHAT and CDR2 is FQNNGV in the germline V gene. CDR3 DNA: TGTGCCAGCAGCCCAAGGGGTTGGGACTTTAGGTACTTGGACACTGAAGCTTTCTTT. Translated, it gives CASSPRGWDFRYLDTEAFF.

The V and J genes are TRBV18 and TRBJ1-1, with D unresolved. Trimming left V 2 bases short and J 5 bases short, with 12 bases between. The CDR3 runs 14 residues. From germline, CDR1 is KGHSH and CDR2 LQKENI. The CDR3 sequence is CASSPGRDRTEAFF. The DNA of the CDR3 is TGTGCCAGCTCACCAGGGAGGGATCGGACTGAAGCTTTCTTT.

This clone has only one observation. The chain links TRBV11-2 to TRBJ2-7; D remains unclear. The CDR3 has 14 amino acids. Germline values: CDR1 SGHAT, CDR2 FQNNGV. The V end lost 5 bases, the J end lost 1 base, and 12 bases lay between the germline ends. CDR3 in DNA: TGTGCCAGCAGCATAAGGTCCGGGTCCTACGAGCAGTACTTC. Translating gives CASSIRSGSYEQYF.

The chain recombines TRBV27 with TRBJ2-1; D is uncertain. The CDR3 covers 12 residues. V was trimmed by 3 bases and J by 0 bases, leaving 0 bases between them. Germline V gene data show CDR1 as MNHEY and CDR2 as SMNVEV (reference sequence). The CDR3 reads CASSFSYNEQFF. CDR3 nucleotide sequence: TGTGCCAGCAGTTTCTCCTACAATGAGCAGTTCTTC.

The rearrangement joins TRBV10-3 to TRBJ2-1; 10 nucleotides align to TRBD1. The CDR3 has 15 residues. V shed 7 bases and J 3 bases; nucleotides not matched to a gene: 6. Germline CDR1 ENHRY, CDR2 SYGVKD. The CDR3 here is CAIKMGTGVYNEQFF. Written as DNA, the CDR3 is TGTGCCATCAAAATGGGGACAGGGGTCTACAATGAGCAGTTCTTC.

V and J are TRBV7-6 and TRBJ2-7; 7 bases align to TRBD1. The germline CDR1 and CDR2 sequences are SGHVS and FNYEAQ. There are 15 residues in the CDR3. V lost 1 base to trimming and J lost 1 base; unmatched junction nucleotides: 4. Written as DNA, the CDR3 is TGTGCCAGCAGCTTAGGAGGACAGGTGTCCTACGAGCAGTACTTC. Protein sequence: CASSLGGQVSYEQYF.

The rearrangement joins TRBV9 to TRBJ2-2, with D unclear. The CDR3 spans 15 residues. V lost 0 bases and J 4 bases, leaving 10 bases between the germline ends. Germline CDR1 and CDR2: SGDLS and YYNGEE. CDR3 nucleotide sequence: TGTGCCAGCAGCGTAGCGGCTTACCCCACCGGGGAGCTGTTTTTT. Amino acids: CASSVAAYPTGELFF.

The rearrangement uses TRBV5-4 and TRBJ1-2; 10 nucleotides match TRBD1. V shed 3 bases, J shed 8 bases, and the junction held 10 bases outside the gene matches. This CDR3 spans 15 amino acids. Germline CDR1 is SGHNT and CDR2 is YYREEE (reference sequence). CDR3 sequence (DNA): TGTGCCAGCAGCTACGACAGGGGGCAATGGGTAGGCTACACCTTC. Amino acid sequence: CASSYDRGQWVGYTF.

There are a few counts of this clone. The CDR3 sequence is CASSDPLRGGDTEAFF. The DNA for the CDR3 is TGCGCCAGCAGTGATCCACTCCGGGGGGGGGACACTGAAGCTTTCTTT. J is TRBJ1-1 and V is TRBV10-2, with D possibly matching TRBD1 (5 bases). There are 16 residues in the CDR3. Trimming removed 3 bases at V and 3 bases at J, with 17 bases between. Germline CDR1 WSHSY, CDR2 SAAADI.

The V gene is TRBV11-1, the J gene TRBJ2-5; D remains ambiguous. This CDR3 region has 15 residues. The germline V and J ends were trimmed by 4 bases and 5 bases, with 17 bases remaining between them. Germline V CDR1 and CDR2: SGHAT, FQDESV (reference sequence). The CDR3 loop reads CASSYSGSYRETQYF. The CDR3 DNA reads as TGTGCCAGCAGCTACTCCGGGTCTTATCGCGAGACCCAGTACTTC. The complete variable domain, with remaining parts taken from reference TRBV11-1 and TRBJ2-5, reads EAEVAQSPRYKITEKSQAVAFWCDPISGHATLYWYRQILGQGPELLVQFQDESVVDDSQLPKDRFSAERLKGVDSTLKIQPAELGDSAMYLCASSYSGSYRETQYFGPGTRLLVL.

This chain uses TRBV5-6 with TRBJ2-7; 14 nucleotides agree with TRBD2. The length of the CDR3 is 16 residues. CDR1 and CDR2 (germline): SGHDT, YYEEEE. J gave up 3 bases and V 4 bases, and 6 bases lay outside the gene matches. CDR3 sequence: CASSLMGLAGDYEQYF. The CDR3, as DNA: TGTGCCAGCAGCCTGATGGGACTAGCGGGGGACTACGAGCAGTACTTC.

The rearrangement joins TRBV11-2 to TRBJ2-1; the D gene is possibly TRBD2 (5 bases). Germline CDR1 reads SGHAT; CDR2 reads FQNNGV. The CDR3 loop spans 13 amino acids. The V end was cut by 5 bases, the J end by 9 bases, with 14 bases between. The CDR3, as DNA: TGTGCCAGCAGCCCTGACCCGGGGAGTGAGCAGTTCTTC. Translation: CASSPDPGSEQFF.